These T cell receptor beta chains were read from a single sample in a study of cytomegalovirus exposure and HLA in healthy donors. Some clones are missing from TCRdb's copy, which holds only in-frame ones; the method was immunoSEQ multiplex PCR. This sample has approximately 140,000 clones, with approximately 79% found just once. The specimen sequenced was PBMCs. The receptors here all came from a man aged 45-60 years in good health and CMV-seropositive. Both conserved end residues are part of each CDR3. The order of the fields is clone size, D gene, J gene, V gene, CDR3 DNA, CDR3 protein. The D gene is left open where the match is weak. Where a row states a size, it is once, few, many or the class of an expanded clone; other rows omit it.

clone_size: NA; d_call: NA; j_call: TRBJ2-3; v_call: TRBV19; cdr3_nt: TGTGCCAGTAGTCTATACAGGGAAACGCAGTATTTT; cdr3_aa: CASSLYRETQYF
clone_size: NA; d_call: TRBD2; j_call: TRBJ2-1; v_call: TRBV7-3; cdr3_nt: TGTGCCAGCAGCGCACAACCCGGGACTAGCGGGAGCTCCTACAATGAGCAGTTCTTC; cdr3_aa: CASSAQPGTSGSSYNEQFF
clone_size: NA; d_call: NA; j_call: TRBJ1-3; v_call: TRBV5-3; cdr3_nt: TGCTCGTCCGGAAACACCATATATTTT; cdr3_aa: CSSGNTIYF
clone_size: once; d_call: NA; j_call: TRBJ2-7; v_call: TRBV18; cdr3_nt: TGTGCCAGCTCACCACCGGGACAAACCGACTACGAGCAGTACTTC; cdr3_aa: CASSPPGQTDYEQYF
clone_size: NA; d_call: NA; j_call: TRBJ2-7; v_call: TRBV6-5; cdr3_nt: TGTGCCAGCAGTTTCGACAGGTTCACCTACGAGCAGTACTTC; cdr3_aa: CASSFDRFTYEQYF
clone_size: NA; d_call: NA; j_call: TRBJ1-3; v_call: TRBV9; cdr3_nt: TGTGCCAGCAGCGCGTCCTCCAGGGCCGTGTCCTCTGGAAACACCATATATTTT; cdr3_aa: CASSASSRAVSSGNTIYF
clone_size: NA; d_call: TRBD1; j_call: TRBJ2-3; v_call: TRBV27; cdr3_nt: TGTGCCAGCAGTTTCAGTCCCGACAGGGTTACAGATACGCAGTATTTT; cdr3_aa: CASSFSPDRVTDTQYF
clone_size: NA; d_call: NA; j_call: TRBJ1-1; v_call: TRBV6-1; cdr3_nt: TGTGCCAGCAGTGAAGCAACACGGAACACTGAAGCTTTCTTT; cdr3_aa: CASSEATRNTEAFF
clone_size: NA; d_call: NA; j_call: TRBJ1-5; v_call: TRBV2; cdr3_nt: TGTGCCAGCAGTGACCAGGGGCCGGGGCAGCCCCAGCATTTT; cdr3_aa: CASSDQGPGQPQHF
clone_size: NA; d_call: TRBD2; j_call: TRBJ2-7; v_call: TRBV19; cdr3_nt: TGTGCCAGTAGTATTCGTGGGGGAGCGGGAGAAGCCTACGAGCAGTACTTC; cdr3_aa: CASSIRGGAGEAYEQYF
clone_size: NA; d_call: NA; j_call: TRBJ2-7; v_call: TRBV6-1; cdr3_nt: TGTGCCAGCAGTGATTCGGACAAAGCTAACGAGCAGTACTTC; cdr3_aa: CASSDSDKANEQYF
clone_size: NA; d_call: TRBD2; j_call: TRBJ2-7; v_call: TRBV6-6; cdr3_nt: TGTGCCAGCAGTTACTCGAGTACGACTAGCGGGAGTATGTACTTC; cdr3_aa: CASSYSSTTSGSMYF
clone_size: NA; d_call: NA; j_call: TRBJ2-7; v_call: TRBV9; cdr3_nt: TGTGCCAGCAGCGTAGACAGTTCAGCCTACTCCTACGAGCAGTACTTC; cdr3_aa: CASSVDSSAYSYEQYF
clone_size: NA; d_call: TRBD2; j_call: TRBJ2-2; v_call: TRBV7-2; cdr3_nt: TGTGCCAGCTCCGGGACTAGCGGGAGGGCCTTGGGTACCGGGGAGCTGTTTTTT; cdr3_aa: CASSGTSGRALGTGELFF
clone_size: NA; d_call: NA; j_call: TRBJ2-3; v_call: TRBV25-1; cdr3_nt: TGTGCCAGCAGTGAAGGCCGGGGCACAGATACGCAGTATTTT; cdr3_aa: CASSEGRGTDTQYF
clone_size: NA; d_call: TRBD2; j_call: TRBJ2-2; v_call: TRBV28; cdr3_nt: TGTGCCAGCAGTCCACTGGGACTAGCGGGATTAAAGGGCGGGGAGCTGTTTTTT; cdr3_aa: CASSPLGLAGLKGGELFF
clone_size: NA; d_call: TRBD1; j_call: TRBJ2-5; v_call: TRBV6-6; cdr3_nt: TGTGCCAGCAGTTCGTCCGGGACAGGGGATCGAGAGACCCAGTACTTC; cdr3_aa: CASSSSGTGDRETQYF
clone_size: NA; d_call: TRBD1; j_call: TRBJ2-2; v_call: TRBV7-9; cdr3_nt: TGTGCCAGCAGCGGCTTATTCGGACAGGGGGCGCGAACCGGGGAGCTGTTTTTT; cdr3_aa: CASSGLFGQGARTGELFF
clone_size: NA; d_call: NA; j_call: TRBJ1-2; v_call: TRBV28; cdr3_nt: TGTGCCAGCAGTCCATCAAATTATGGCTACACCTTC; cdr3_aa: CASSPSNYGYTF
clone_size: NA; d_call: NA; j_call: TRBJ2-5; v_call: TRBV30; cdr3_nt: TGTGCCTGGGCGCGAGCGGACCAAGAGACCCAGTACTTC; cdr3_aa: CAWARADQETQYF
clone_size: NA; d_call: TRBD2; j_call: TRBJ2-3; v_call: TRBV29-1; cdr3_nt: TGCAGCGCCCCGGGACTAGCGGGGGCCACAGATACGCAGTATTTT; cdr3_aa: CSAPGLAGATDTQYF
clone_size: NA; d_call: TRBD2; j_call: TRBJ2-1; v_call: TRBV5-1; cdr3_nt: TGCGCCAGCAGCTTTACGGGGGAGGGCTATGAGCAGTTCTTC; cdr3_aa: CASSFTGEGYEQFF
clone_size: NA; d_call: NA; j_call: TRBJ1-4; v_call: TRBV18; cdr3_nt: TGTGCCAGCTCACCCACTCCAACTAATGAAAAACTGTTTTTT; cdr3_aa: CASSPTPTNEKLFF
clone_size: NA; d_call: TRBD1; j_call: TRBJ1-2; v_call: TRBV19; cdr3_nt: TGTGCCAGTAGCCCGAGGGGACAGGGGACCAACTATGGCTACACCTTC; cdr3_aa: CASSPRGQGTNYGYTF
clone_size: NA; d_call: NA; j_call: TRBJ1-1; v_call: TRBV7-9; cdr3_nt: TGTTCCAGCAACGGGCAGGGGTACACTGAAGCTTTCTTT; cdr3_aa: CSSNGQGYTEAFF
clone_size: NA; d_call: TRBD1; j_call: TRBJ2-3; v_call: TRBV27; cdr3_nt: TGTGCCAGCAGTACCGGGACAGGGGCTTACACAGATACGCAGTATTTT; cdr3_aa: CASSTGTGAYTDTQYF
clone_size: NA; d_call: TRBD1; j_call: TRBJ1-1; v_call: TRBV6-1; cdr3_nt: TGTGCCAGCAGCGGACAGGGGGCATCTGAAGCTTTCTTT; cdr3_aa: CASSGQGASEAFF
clone_size: NA; d_call: TRBD1; j_call: TRBJ2-7; v_call: TRBV2; cdr3_nt: TGTGCCAGCAGTGGGGGACAGGGAGGTGAGCAGTACTTC; cdr3_aa: CASSGGQGGEQYF
clone_size: few; d_call: TRBD1; j_call: TRBJ1-2; v_call: TRBV29-1; cdr3_nt: TGCAGCGTATGGACAGGATTGGCGAACTATGGCTACACCTTC; cdr3_aa: CSVWTGLANYGYTF
clone_size: NA; d_call: NA; j_call: TRBJ2-5; v_call: TRBV29-1; cdr3_nt: TGCAGCGTTGAGCGGGGTCTGGTTGAGACCCAGTACTTC; cdr3_aa: CSVERGLVETQYF
clone_size: NA; d_call: TRBD1; j_call: TRBJ1-1; v_call: TRBV28; cdr3_nt: TGTGCTATAAACAGGGGGAACACTGAAGCTTTCTTT; cdr3_aa: CAINRGNTEAFF
clone_size: NA; d_call: TRBD1; j_call: TRBJ2-4; v_call: TRBV9; cdr3_nt: TGTGCCAGCAGCGTAGGACAGGGTTTAAACATTCAGTACTTC; cdr3_aa: CASSVGQGLNIQYF
clone_size: NA; d_call: TRBD2; j_call: TRBJ2-3; v_call: TRBV10-3; cdr3_nt: TGTGCCATCAGGGAGGTAGCGGGAGGGGATACGCAGTATTTT; cdr3_aa: CAIREVAGGDTQYF
clone_size: NA; d_call: NA; j_call: TRBJ2-3; v_call: TRBV6-1; cdr3_nt: TGTGCCAGCAATTATCCAGATACGCAGTATTTT; cdr3_aa: CASNYPDTQYF
clone_size: NA; d_call: TRBD1; j_call: TRBJ1-2; v_call: TRBV11-2; cdr3_nt: TGTGCCAGCAGCTTAGGAGGGGGCTCTAACTATGGCTACACCTTC; cdr3_aa: CASSLGGGSNYGYTF
clone_size: NA; d_call: TRBD2; j_call: TRBJ2-7; v_call: TRBV28; cdr3_nt: TGTGCCAGCAGCCCCGGGACTAGCGACTCCTACGAGCAGTACTTC; cdr3_aa: CASSPGTSDSYEQYF
clone_size: NA; d_call: TRBD2; j_call: TRBJ2-7; v_call: TRBV5-5; cdr3_nt: TGTGCCAGCAGCTTATCTCCGGGGGGAGGAATTGTGCAGTACTTC; cdr3_aa: CASSLSPGGGIVQYF
clone_size: NA; d_call: TRBD2; j_call: TRBJ2-5; v_call: TRBV7-7; cdr3_nt: TGTGCTAGCAGCTCACTAGCGGTGGAGACCCAGTACTTC; cdr3_aa: CASSSLAVETQYF
clone_size: NA; d_call: NA; j_call: TRBJ2-7; v_call: TRBV9; cdr3_nt: TGTGCCAGCAGCGTTTCTTGGTTCCCGGAGGACGAGCAGTACTTC; cdr3_aa: CASSVSWFPEDEQYF
clone_size: NA; d_call: TRBD1; j_call: TRBJ1-3; v_call: TRBV27; cdr3_nt: TGTGCCAGCAGTTGGGACAGGGGGCGGGGAAACACCATATATTTT; cdr3_aa: CASSWDRGRGNTIYF
clone_size: NA; d_call: TRBD2; j_call: TRBJ2-7; v_call: TRBV6-5; cdr3_nt: TGTGCCAGCAGTTATGCTAGCGGGAGGGGCGAGCAGTACTTC; cdr3_aa: CASSYASGRGEQYF
clone_size: NA; d_call: TRBD1; j_call: TRBJ1-3; v_call: TRBV2; cdr3_nt: TGTGCCAGCAACCCACAGGGGGCTTCTGGAAACACCATATATTTT; cdr3_aa: CASNPQGASGNTIYF
clone_size: once; d_call: NA; j_call: TRBJ1-5; v_call: TRBV5-1; cdr3_nt: TGCGCCAGCAGCTTGGACAGTAGCAATCAGCCCCAGCATTTT; cdr3_aa: CASSLDSSNQPQHF
clone_size: NA; d_call: TRBD2; j_call: TRBJ2-7; v_call: TRBV28; cdr3_nt: TGTGCCAGCCGGGCCGGGGGGGAGATCTACGAGCAGTACTTC; cdr3_aa: CASRAGGEIYEQYF
clone_size: NA; d_call: TRBD1; j_call: TRBJ2-7; v_call: TRBV14; cdr3_nt: TGTGCCAGCAGCCCCGACAGGGGAGGCGAGCAGTACTTC; cdr3_aa: CASSPDRGGEQYF
clone_size: NA; d_call: NA; j_call: TRBJ2-7; v_call: TRBV11-3; cdr3_nt: TGTGCCAGCAGTGGGCTAGCTGGTGGCGAGCAGTACTTC; cdr3_aa: CASSGLAGGEQYF
clone_size: NA; d_call: NA; j_call: TRBJ2-1; v_call: TRBV9; cdr3_nt: TGTGCCAGCAGCGTGACAGATGAGCAGTTCTTC; cdr3_aa: CASSVTDEQFF
clone_size: NA; d_call: TRBD1; j_call: TRBJ2-7; v_call: TRBV19; cdr3_nt: TGTGCCAGTAGTATACTTGGACAGGCCTCCTACGAGCAGTACTTC; cdr3_aa: CASSILGQASYEQYF
clone_size: few; d_call: NA; j_call: TRBJ2-4; v_call: TRBV6-5; cdr3_nt: TGTGCCAGCAGGGGACAAGAAAACATTCAGTACTTC; cdr3_aa: CASRGQENIQYF
clone_size: NA; d_call: TRBD2; j_call: TRBJ2-1; v_call: TRBV5-6; cdr3_nt: TGTGCCAGCAGCTCACGACTTCGTAGCGGGAGGGCCAATGAGCAGTTCTTC; cdr3_aa: CASSSRLRSGRANEQFF